This is a list of T cell receptor beta chains from one sample in a study of blood T cell repertoires in COVID-19. Repertoires were generated with immunoSEQ multiplex PCR, while TCRdb's copy carries only in-frame clones and drops some. Of some 180,000 clones detected, around nine tenths appear once; the ten largest clones hold 2% to 2.5%. The specimen was peripheral blood. These receptors all come from a man in his fifties who had recovered from COVID-19. CDR3s leave out the opening cysteine and the closing phenylalanine or tryptophan.

v_gene	j_gene	CDR3aa
TRBV28	TRBJ2-6	ATEFRSGANVLT
TRBV7-9	TRBJ1-2	ASSPSTGNYGYT
TRBV29-1	TRBJ1-2	SVPRQGAYGYT
TRBV9	TRBJ2-7	ASSVATGTSGPYEQY
TRBV14	TRBJ2-2	ASSQARGNTGELF
TRBV18	TRBJ1-5	ASSPISGGSNQPQH
TRBV28	TRBJ2-7	ASSFTSYEQY
TRBV9	TRBJ2-2	ASSVGAGSGELF
TRBV6-4	TRBJ2-3	ASSGTATDTQY
TRBV30	TRBJ1-1	AQRRDQGMNTEAF
TRBV9	TRBJ1-1	ASSGGLSNTEAF
TRBV4-3	TRBJ2-5	ASSPSSGQTQY
TRBV7-2	TRBJ1-5	ASSFPGGNQPQH
TRBV13	TRBJ1-1	ASSWEGAEAF
TRBV7-2	TRBJ1-4	ASSPRQEKKLF
TRBV6-2/TRBV6-3	TRBJ2-1	ASSYGLNEQF
TRBV5-1	TRBJ1-5	ASSEQGDQPQH
TRBV19	TRBJ2-6	ASSTWTGGFHSGANVLT
TRBV4-1	TRBJ2-5	ASSQWGRETQY
TRBV7-6	TRBJ1-2	ASSFPLVRGYT
TRBV7-2	TRBJ2-7	ASSLARSGVHEQY
TRBV29-1	TRBJ2-4	SVETPAAKNIQY
TRBV5-1	TRBJ2-7	ASSFRDRDEQY
TRBV28	TRBJ2-1	ASGEGNEQF
TRBV29-1	TRBJ2-1	SVEDPSGLYNEQF
TRBV5-1	TRBJ1-2	ASRVGGYGYT
TRBV3-1/TRBV3-2	TRBJ2-7	ASSQGRRNYEQY
TRBV29-1	TRBJ1-5	SVEGGGDQPQH
TRBV6-5	TRBJ2-7	ASSYETPRGEQY